This T cell receptor (beta chain) is from a study of blood T cell repertoires in COVID-19. The CDR3 contains 13 residues. V lost 8 bases and J lost 13; bases outside the gene matches: 13. The germline CDR1 and CDR2 sequences are MGHDK and SYGVNS. It was within 2 weeks before study entry that exposed participants met a COVID-19 case. Profiling relied on immunoSEQ multiplex PCR, and the TCRdb table lists in-frame clones only, not all of them. Of some 340,000 clones listed, 85% to 95% are singletons. This sequence originates from a young woman who had been exposed to COVID-19. The specimen was PBMCs or T cells enriched from blood (not recorded which). The chain joins TRBV25-1 to TRBJ2-7, with 11 bases fitting TRBD1. CDR3 sequence reads: CASRGQGGSGYYF. CDR3 sequence (DNA): TGTGCCAGCCGGGGACAGGGGGGCTCGGGTTATTACTTC.